This T cell receptor (beta chain) was recorded in a study of T cells in Graves' hyperthyroidism and ophthalmopathy. The study, taken as a whole, reports: Most clonotypes that expanded in the thyroid above 0.001 also showed up in blood. Ophthalmopathy and stable hyperthyroidism were separated by a 13 V-J model.

Authors of the study amplified TCR beta CDR3 regions from RNA transcripts. Using the HTBI primer set, a first-round RT-PCR was run on the TCR CDR3. TCRdb analysed the multiplex PCR reads with MiXCR anew, one entry per CDR3 protein. Of about 600,000 distinct CDR3 sequences in the sample, about 14% were seen once. The V gene's germline CDR1 is MNHNS and CDR2 SASEGT. The CDR3 spans 16 residues. Trimming took 5 bases from V and 5 from J; bases not matched to a gene: 14. This clonotype was seen more than once but under ten times. No antigen is known for it. Clinical symptoms, serum thyroxine, TRAb, thyroid ultrasound and orbital computed tomography informed diagnoses.

The sequence was collected from a woman aged 50 to 60 with Graves' ophthalmopathy. Material for sequencing was blood. V and J are TRBV6-1 and TRBJ2-5; 7 bases align to TRBD2. CDR3 DNA sequence: TGTGCCAGCAGTCCCCAGTTGGGGCGGGAGTTGGAGACCCAGTACTTC. Its protein product is CASSPQLGRELETQYF.